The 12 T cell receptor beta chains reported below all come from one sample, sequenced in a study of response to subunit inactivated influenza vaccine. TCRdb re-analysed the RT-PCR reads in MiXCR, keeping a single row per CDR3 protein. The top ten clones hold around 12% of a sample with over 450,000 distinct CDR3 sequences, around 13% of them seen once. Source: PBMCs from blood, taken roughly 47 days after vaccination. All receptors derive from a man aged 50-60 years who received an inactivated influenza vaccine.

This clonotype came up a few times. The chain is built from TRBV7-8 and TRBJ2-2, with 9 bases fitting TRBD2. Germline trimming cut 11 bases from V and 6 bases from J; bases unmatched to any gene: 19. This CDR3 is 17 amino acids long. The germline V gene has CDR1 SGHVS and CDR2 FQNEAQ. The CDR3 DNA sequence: TGTGCCTCCAGGGGGGGCTTAGCGGGAGAGGGGCCCGGGGAGCTGTTTTTT. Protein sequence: CASRGGLAGEGPGELFF.

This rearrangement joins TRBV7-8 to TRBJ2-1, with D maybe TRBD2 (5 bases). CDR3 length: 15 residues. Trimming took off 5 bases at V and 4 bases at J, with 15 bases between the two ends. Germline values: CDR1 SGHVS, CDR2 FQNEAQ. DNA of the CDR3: TGTGCCAGCAGCCCGTGGGCTAGCAATTACAATGAGCAGTTCTTC. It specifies CASSPWASNYNEQFF.

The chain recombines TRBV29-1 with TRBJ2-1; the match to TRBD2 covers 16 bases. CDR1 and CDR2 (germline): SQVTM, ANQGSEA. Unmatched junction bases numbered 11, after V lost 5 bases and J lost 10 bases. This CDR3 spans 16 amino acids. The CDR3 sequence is CSVFPGLAGGTEEQFF. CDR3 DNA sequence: TGCAGCGTTTTTCCGGGACTAGCGGGAGGGACTGAGGAGCAGTTCTTC.

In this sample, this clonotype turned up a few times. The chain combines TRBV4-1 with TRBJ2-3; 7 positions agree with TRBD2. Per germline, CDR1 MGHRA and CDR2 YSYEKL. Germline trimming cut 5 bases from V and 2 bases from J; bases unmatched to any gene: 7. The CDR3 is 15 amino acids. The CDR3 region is CASSEGAGVTDTQYF. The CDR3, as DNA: TGCGCCAGCAGCGAAGGGGCGGGGGTCACAGATACGCAGTATTTT.

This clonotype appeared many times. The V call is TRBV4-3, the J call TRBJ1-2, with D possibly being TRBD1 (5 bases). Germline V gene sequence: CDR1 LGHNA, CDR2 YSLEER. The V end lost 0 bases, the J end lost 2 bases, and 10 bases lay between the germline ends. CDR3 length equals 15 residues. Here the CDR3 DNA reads TGCGCCAGCAGCCAAGATAGGAACAGGAACTATGGCTACACCTTC. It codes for CASSQDRNRNYGYTF.

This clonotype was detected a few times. The CDR3 protein is CASSFLSGAGGDEQFF. The CDR3 DNA reads as TGTGCCAGCAGTTTTCTGTCTGGGGCAGGGGGCGATGAGCAGTTCTTC. The chain combines TRBV12-3 or TRBV12-4 with TRBJ2-1; 8 bases fit TRBD1. Trimming at V came to 3 bases and at J to 8 bases, leaving 12 bases not matched to a gene. The CDR3 has 16 residues.

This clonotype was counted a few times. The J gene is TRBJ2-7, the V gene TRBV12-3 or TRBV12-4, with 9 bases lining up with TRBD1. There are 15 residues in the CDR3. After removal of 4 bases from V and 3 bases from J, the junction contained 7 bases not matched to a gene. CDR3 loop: CASSSRGTGIYEQYF. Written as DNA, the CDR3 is TGTGCCAGCAGTTCCAGGGGGACAGGGATCTACGAGCAGTACTTC.

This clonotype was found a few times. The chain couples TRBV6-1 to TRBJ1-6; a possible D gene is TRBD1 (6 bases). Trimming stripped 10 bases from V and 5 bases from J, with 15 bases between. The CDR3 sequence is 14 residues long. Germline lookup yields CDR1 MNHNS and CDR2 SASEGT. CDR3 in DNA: TGTGCCACTTCTTCCAGGGGTAATAATTCACCCCTCCACTTT. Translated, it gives CATSSRGNNSPLHF.

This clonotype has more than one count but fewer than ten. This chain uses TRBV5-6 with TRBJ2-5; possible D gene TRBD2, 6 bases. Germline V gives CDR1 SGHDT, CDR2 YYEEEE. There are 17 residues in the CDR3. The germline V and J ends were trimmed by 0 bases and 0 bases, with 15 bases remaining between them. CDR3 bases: TGTGCCAGCAGCTTGGTCGGCAGTAGCGGCTACCAAGAGACCCAGTACTTC. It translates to CASSLVGSSGYQETQYF.

CDR3 region: CASSPLTDQETQYF. The CDR3 region has the DNA TGTGCCAGCAGCCCTTTGACCGACCAAGAGACCCAGTACTTC. The chain recombines TRBV28 with TRBJ2-5, with no clear D. V was trimmed by 6 bases and J by 0 bases, leaving 11 bases between them. Germline CDR1 and CDR2: MDHEN and SYDVKM. The CDR3 has 14 residues.

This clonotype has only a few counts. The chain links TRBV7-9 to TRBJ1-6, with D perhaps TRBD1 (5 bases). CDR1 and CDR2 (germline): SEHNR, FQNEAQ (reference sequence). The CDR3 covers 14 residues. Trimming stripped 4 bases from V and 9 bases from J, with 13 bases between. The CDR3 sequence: CASSSSFGGSPLHF. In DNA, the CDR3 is TGTGCCAGCAGCTCAAGCTTCGGGGGTTCACCCCTCCACTTT.

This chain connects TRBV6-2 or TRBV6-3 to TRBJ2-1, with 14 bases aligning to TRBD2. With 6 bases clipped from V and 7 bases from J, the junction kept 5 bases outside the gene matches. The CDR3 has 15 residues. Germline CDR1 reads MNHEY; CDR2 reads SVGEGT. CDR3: CASRDRTSGRNEQFF. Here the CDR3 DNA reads TGTGCCAGCAGAGATAGGACTAGCGGGAGGAATGAGCAGTTCTTC.